This is a list of T cell receptor beta chains from one sample in a study of T cell changes during pregnancy in multiple sclerosis. Repertoires were generated with immunoSEQ multiplex PCR, while TCRdb's copy carries only in-frame clones and drops some. The sample holds over 70,000 clones; almost 95% are singletons and the top ten take 2.2%. The input for sequencing was peripheral blood, taken in the third trimester of pregnancy. Source of these receptors: a female donor with multiple sclerosis, enrolled in a pregnancy study. The CDR3 runs from the conserved cysteine through the conserved F or W. Each record gives: D gene, V gene, clone size, J gene, CDR3 DNA, CDR3 protein. A D gene is named only where the DNA matches it firmly. Some rows have no size entry. The others give once, few or many, or a class for an expanded clone.

d_call: -
v_call: TRBV28
clone_size: -
j_call: TRBJ2-3
cdr3_nt: TGTGCCAGCAGTATGCTAGCTGGTACAGATACGCAGTATTTT
cdr3_aa: CASSMLAGTDTQYF

d_call: -
v_call: TRBV28
clone_size: -
j_call: TRBJ2-3
cdr3_nt: TGTGCCAGCAGTTCTACCACAGATACGCAGTATTTT
cdr3_aa: CASSSTTDTQYF

d_call: -
v_call: TRBV27
clone_size: -
j_call: TRBJ1-4
cdr3_nt: TGTGCCAGCAGTTTCACTAGGGCCCCTAATGAAAAACTGTTTTTT
cdr3_aa: CASSFTRAPNEKLFF

d_call: -
v_call: TRBV19
clone_size: -
j_call: TRBJ2-3
cdr3_nt: TGTGCCAGCAACCCAGGGACAGCGGGAGATACGCAGTATTTT
cdr3_aa: CASNPGTAGDTQYF

d_call: -
v_call: TRBV5-1
clone_size: few
j_call: TRBJ2-1
cdr3_nt: TGCGCCAGCAGCTGGGACTATGAGCAGTTCTTC
cdr3_aa: CASSWDYEQFF

d_call: TRBD2
v_call: TRBV6-5
clone_size: -
j_call: TRBJ2-7
cdr3_nt: TGTGCCAGCAGCAGACTAGCGGGAGCCTACGAGCAGTACTTC
cdr3_aa: CASSRLAGAYEQYF

d_call: -
v_call: TRBV9
clone_size: -
j_call: TRBJ1-1
cdr3_nt: TGTGCCAGCAGCGTGGAAGGGGCTGGGGATGAAGCTTTCTTT
cdr3_aa: CASSVEGAGDEAFF

d_call: TRBD2
v_call: TRBV5-1
clone_size: -
j_call: TRBJ2-5
cdr3_nt: TGCGCCAGCAGCTCTACTAGCGGAGGGCGGGCCCAGGGAGAGACCCAGTACTTC
cdr3_aa: CASSSTSGGRAQGETQYF

d_call: TRBD1
v_call: TRBV10-3
clone_size: -
j_call: TRBJ2-1
cdr3_nt: TGTGCCATCAGTGAGCCGGGACAGGGAAAAGATGAGCAGTTCTTC
cdr3_aa: CAISEPGQGKDEQFF

d_call: TRBD2
v_call: TRBV6-6
clone_size: -
j_call: TRBJ2-7
cdr3_nt: TGTGCCAGCAGTTACGGGACTAGTGCAAACGAGCAGTACTTC
cdr3_aa: CASSYGTSANEQYF

d_call: -
v_call: TRBV28
clone_size: -
j_call: TRBJ1-4
cdr3_nt: TGTGCCAGCACGGGCCTCCCCCGAACGGGGGAAAAACTGTTTTTT
cdr3_aa: CASTGLPRTGEKLFF

d_call: -
v_call: TRBV11-3
clone_size: -
j_call: TRBJ1-1
cdr3_nt: TGTGCCAGCAGCAGGGGGTCATTGAACACTGAAGCTTTCTTT
cdr3_aa: CASSRGSLNTEAFF

d_call: -
v_call: TRBV19
clone_size: once
j_call: TRBJ2-1
cdr3_nt: TGTGCCAGTAGTATTGGTGGGGGGAGCTCCTACAATGAGCAGTTCTTC
cdr3_aa: CASSIGGGSSYNEQFF

d_call: TRBD2
v_call: TRBV11-3
clone_size: -
j_call: TRBJ2-7
cdr3_nt: TGTGCCAGCTCGGGAGGGGAACGGTACGAGCAGTACTTC
cdr3_aa: CASSGGERYEQYF

d_call: TRBD1
v_call: TRBV5-3
clone_size: -
j_call: TRBJ2-3
cdr3_nt: TGTGCCAGAAGCCACCGGGACAGGTGGGATACGCAGTATTTT
cdr3_aa: CARSHRDRWDTQYF

d_call: -
v_call: TRBV27
clone_size: -
j_call: TRBJ2-5
cdr3_nt: TGTGCCAGCAGTCCTACTAGTTACCAAGAGACCCAGTACTTC
cdr3_aa: CASSPTSYQETQYF

d_call: -
v_call: TRBV29-1
clone_size: once
j_call: TRBJ1-1
cdr3_nt: TGCAGCGTTCTGGGGCCGGGTATGAACACTGAAGCTTTCTTT
cdr3_aa: CSVLGPGMNTEAFF

d_call: TRBD2
v_call: TRBV2
clone_size: -
j_call: TRBJ2-7
cdr3_nt: TGTGCCAGCAGTCCTAGCGGCAGCTACGAGCAGTACTTC
cdr3_aa: CASSPSGSYEQYF

d_call: TRBD1
v_call: TRBV4-1
clone_size: -
j_call: TRBJ1-1
cdr3_nt: TGCGCCAGCCAGAGCACAGGGGGCCTGACGAACACTGAAGCTTTCTTT
cdr3_aa: CASQSTGGLTNTEAFF

d_call: -
v_call: TRBV5-4
clone_size: once
j_call: TRBJ2-7
cdr3_nt: TGTGCCAGCAGCTTGGAAGGCGGGGCCGCCTACGAGCAGTACTTC
cdr3_aa: CASSLEGGAAYEQYF

d_call: TRBD1
v_call: TRBV29-1
clone_size: -
j_call: TRBJ1-2
cdr3_nt: TGCAGCGTTGACACCGACAGGGACTATGGCTACACCTTC
cdr3_aa: CSVDTDRDYGYTF

d_call: -
v_call: TRBV5-1
clone_size: once
j_call: TRBJ2-7
cdr3_nt: TGCGCCAGCAGCTTGACAGGCCCCACCTACGAGCAGTACTTC
cdr3_aa: CASSLTGPTYEQYF